This record concerns one TCR beta chain sequence. The data were taken from a study of blood T cell repertoires in COVID-19. The CDR3 has 15 amino acids. The J segment lost 0 bases and the V segment lost 0 bases, leaving 2 bases of the junction unmatched. Germline CDR1 SGDLS, CDR2 YYNGEE. The method was immunoSEQ multiplex PCR; TCRdb's version includes in-frame clones alone and lacks a portion of them. The data contain 200,000 to 250,000 clones, under 90% of them singletons. This TCR was recovered from a man over 45 with COVID-19, enrolled during active disease. This chain connects TRBV9 to TRBJ2-7; 8 nucleotides agree with TRBD1. The sequenced sample consisted of peripheral blood. The DNA for the CDR3 is TGTGCCAGCAGCGTAGGAACAGGGGGCTCCTACGAGCAGTACTTC. Its translation is CASSVGTGGSYEQYF.